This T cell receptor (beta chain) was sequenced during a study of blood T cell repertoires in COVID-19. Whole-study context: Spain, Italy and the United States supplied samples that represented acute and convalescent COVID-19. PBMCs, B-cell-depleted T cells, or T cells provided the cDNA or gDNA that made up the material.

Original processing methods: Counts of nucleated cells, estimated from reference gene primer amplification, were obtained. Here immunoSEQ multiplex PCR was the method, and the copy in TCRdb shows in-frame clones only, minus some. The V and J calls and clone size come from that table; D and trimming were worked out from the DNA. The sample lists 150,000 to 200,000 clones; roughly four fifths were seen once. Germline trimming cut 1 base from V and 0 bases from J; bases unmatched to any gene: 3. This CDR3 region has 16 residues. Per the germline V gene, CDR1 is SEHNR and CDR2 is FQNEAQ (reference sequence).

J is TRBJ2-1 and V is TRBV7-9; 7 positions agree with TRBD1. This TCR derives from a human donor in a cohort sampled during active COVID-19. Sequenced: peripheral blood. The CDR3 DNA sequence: TGTGCCAGCAGCTTAGGGACAGGAAGCTCCTACAATGAGCAGTTCTTC. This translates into CASSLGTGSSYNEQFF.